This TCR beta chain was captured by sequencing in a study of T cells in Graves' hyperthyroidism and ophthalmopathy. Study-level results: Ophthalmopathy was predicted by the model a median of about 6.5 months ahead of onset. A model built on 13 V-J features separated ophthalmopathy from stable hyperthyroidism.

It was RNA transcripts that yielded the amplified TCR beta CDR3 regions. HTBI primers were used for first-round RT-PCR of the TCR CDR3. TCRdb reprocessed the multiplex PCR reads via MiXCR and lists one record per CDR3 protein. The table shows about 510,000 distinct CDR3 sequences, with around 13% occurring only once. The authors deemed Graves' hyperthyroidism stable absent ophthalmopathy progression within 18 months. Participants, patients aged 18 to 65, had newly diagnosed hyperthyroidism with a duration under 2 months. This clonotype was seen at least ten times. As yet, its antigen is unknown. Germline CDR1 and CDR2: GTSNPN and SVGIG (reference sequence). Trimming removed 1 base from V and 10 bases from J, with 11 bases in between. The CDR3 runs to 12 residues.

Material: blood. The chain joins TRBV30 to TRBJ2-4; no clear D. The sequence was collected from a woman aged 40 to 50 with Graves' hyperthyroidism. The CDR3 region is CAWSGDSSIQYF. CDR3 DNA: TGTGCCTGGAGTGGAGATAGTAGTATTCAGTACTTC.